This is a list of T cell receptor beta chains from one sample in a study of CD8 T cells in ankylosing spondylitis. TCRdb recomputed calls from the 5' RACE reads with MiXCR, one row per CDR3 protein. The sample lists 210,000 or so distinct CDR3 sequences; roughly 8.2% were seen once. The sample consisted of blood, either unsorted or a sorted T cell fraction (not recorded which). The receptors here all came from a female donor with ankylosing spondylitis or in good health (not recorded which). CDR3s include the opening cysteine and the closing phenylalanine or tryptophan. Each record gives: CDR3 length, clone size, J gene, D gene, V gene, CDR3 protein, CDR3 DNA. A D gene is named only where the DNA matches it firmly. The size of a clone is reported for some rows only, either as once, few or many, or as a class for expanded clones.

>16|.|TRBJ2-1|TRBD1|TRBV7-2
CASSAFGTGSYNEQFF
TGTGCCAGCAGCGCCTTTGGGACAGGGTCGTACAATGAGCAGTTCTTC
>13|many|TRBJ1-2|TRBD1|TRBV5-6
CASSNPTGNGYTF
TGTGCCAGCAGCAACCCGACAGGGAATGGCTACACCTTC
>13|many|TRBJ1-1|.|TRBV28
CASSWAGRAEAFF
TGTGCCAGCAGTTGGGCAGGGCGAGCTGAAGCTTTCTTT
>15|many|TRBJ2-1|TRBD2|TRBV20-1
CSARDHRLADNEQFF
TGCAGTGCTAGAGATCATCGACTAGCGGACAATGAGCAGTTCTTC
>15|many|TRBJ1-5|.|TRBV7-2
CASSPRGSSNQPQHF
TGTGCCAGCAGCCCCAGGGGAAGTAGCAATCAGCCCCAGCATTTT
>10|many|TRBJ1-5|.|TRBV20-1
CSASGVPQHF
TGCAGTGCTAGCGGTGTCCCCCAGCATTTT
>14|many|TRBJ2-1|TRBD2|TRBV5-1
CASMSTSGSGEQFF
TGCGCCAGCATGTCCACTAGCGGGAGTGGTGAGCAGTTCTTC
>13|many|TRBJ2-7|.|TRBV12-3/TRBV12-4
CASSLGRDYEQYF
TGTGCCAGCAGTTTGGGTAGGGACTACGAGCAGTACTTC
>15|many|TRBJ1-2|TRBD1|TRBV10-3
CAIRGDREKNYGYTF
TGTGCCATCAGGGGTGACAGGGAGAAAAACTATGGCTACACCTTC
>12|many|TRBJ2-7|.|TRBV30
CAWGRGTYEQYF
TGTGCCTGGGGACGAGGTACCTACGAGCAGTACTTC
>15|many|TRBJ2-5|.|TRBV7-2
CASSPIGGNGETQYF
TGTGCCAGCAGCCCGATAGGGGGTAACGGGGAGACCCAGTACTTC
>12|.|TRBJ1-2|.|TRBV20-1
CSASRVNYGYTF
TGCAGTGCTTCCAGGGTGAACTATGGCTACACCTTC
>13|many|TRBJ1-2|.|TRBV6-2/TRBV6-3
CASLTDRGYGYTF
TGTGCCAGCTTGACGGATCGGGGGTATGGCTACACCTTC
>12|.|TRBJ2-7|TRBD2|TRBV2
CASRASGHEQCF
TGTGCCAGCAGAGCTAGCGGCCACGAGCAGTGCTTC
>12|many|TRBJ1-1|TRBD1|TRBV29-1
CSVQGVNTEAFF
TGCAGCGTTCAGGGGGTGAACACTGAAGCTTTCTTT
>13|many|TRBJ2-7|TRBD1|TRBV12-3/TRBV12-4
CASSLVTGGEQYF
TGTGCCAGCAGTTTAGTGACAGGGGGAGAGCAGTACTTC
>12|few|TRBJ2-1|.|TRBV7-2
CASSLGGWEQFF
TGTGCCAGCAGCTTAGGGGGGTGGGAGCAGTTCTTC
>13|many|TRBJ2-7|.|TRBV3-1
CASSPGTRYEQYF
TGTGCCAGCAGCCCCGGGACTCGCTACGAGCAGTACTTC
>16|.|TRBJ2-7|TRBD2|TRBV4-3
CASSQLAGGASYEQYF
TGCGCCAGCAGCCAGTTAGCGGGAGGGGCCTCCTACGAGCAGTACTTC
>16|few|TRBJ2-1|TRBD2|TRBV7-2
CASSPRLAGGSNEQFF
TGTGCCAGCAGCCCGAGACTAGCGGGAGGGAGTAATGAGCAGTTCTTC
>12|many|TRBJ2-3|TRBD2|TRBV20-1
CSARLAEDTQYF
TGCAGTGCCAGACTAGCGGAAGATACGCAGTATTTT
>12|.|TRBJ2-1|.|TRBV6-1
CASSERWGEQFF
TGTGCCAGCAGTGAACGGTGGGGAGAGCAGTTCTTC
>16|many|TRBJ2-1|TRBD1|TRBV15
CATSRLTGQTYNEQFF
TGTGCCACCAGCAGACTGACAGGGCAGACCTACAATGAGCAGTTCTTC
>14|many|TRBJ1-1|.|TRBV3-1
CASSQDGEDGEAFF
TGTGCCAGCAGCCAAGATGGGGAGGACGGTGAAGCTTTCTTT
>18|many|TRBJ2-1|TRBD2|TRBV5-1
CASSPGTSGFQGRYEQFF
TGCGCCAGCAGCCCCGGGACTAGCGGGTTTCAAGGACGGTATGAGCAGTTCTTC
>17|many|TRBJ2-2|TRBD2|TRBV5-5
CASSSLRLAGVTGELFF
TGTGCCAGCAGCTCCCTTAGACTAGCGGGAGTGACCGGGGAGCTGTTTTTT
>13|many|TRBJ1-5|TRBD1|TRBV12-3/TRBV12-4
CASSPTGSQPQHF
TGTGCCAGCAGTCCGACAGGGAGTCAGCCCCAGCATTTT
>14|few|TRBJ2-5|.|TRBV5-6
CASSADALKETQYF
TGTGCCAGCAGCGCGGACGCACTTAAAGAGACCCAGTACTTC
>13|many|TRBJ1-1|.|TRBV6-2/TRBV6-3
CASSYRQNTEAFF
TGTGCCAGCAGTTACCGGCAGAACACTGAAGCTTTCTTT
>15|.|TRBJ1-6|TRBD1|TRBV2
CASSFRTGENSPLHF
TGTGCCAGCAGTTTTCGGACAGGGGAAAATTCACCCCTCCACTTT
>15|many|TRBJ2-7|TRBD2|TRBV20-1
CSAPRSGRTSYEQYF
TGCAGTGCACCACGGAGCGGGAGGACCTCCTACGAGCAGTACTTC
>13|many|TRBJ1-5|.|TRBV6-1
CASSGGYNQPQHF
TGTGCCAGCTCTGGGGGGTACAATCAGCCCCAGCATTTT
>14|many|TRBJ2-1|.|TRBV20-1
CSARTLKGAREQFF
TGCAGTGCACGGACCCTCAAAGGGGCACGTGAGCAGTTCTTC
>14|once|TRBJ2-7|.|TRBV7-2
CASSLSPSSYEQCF
TGTGCCAGCAGCCTATCCCCTAGCTCCTACGAGCAGTGCTTC
>15|few|TRBJ2-5|TRBD1|TRBV10-3
CAISAGTGILETQYF
TGTGCCATCAGTGCGGGGACAGGGATCTTGGAGACCCAGTACTTC
>15|few|TRBJ1-4|TRBD1|TRBV7-9
CASSALGQLYEKLFF
TGTGCCAGCTCCGCCTTGGGACAGCTTTATGAAAAACTGTTTTTT
>13|many|TRBJ1-2|.|TRBV7-9
CASSLDYDGRYTF
TGTGCCAGCAGCTTAGATTATGACGGACGCTACACCTTC
>14|few|TRBJ2-1|TRBD2|TRBV7-2
CASSLRERYNEQFF
TGTGCCAGCAGCTTGCGGGAGCGGTACAATGAGCAGTTCTTC
>11|many|TRBJ2-7|.|TRBV12-3/TRBV12-4
CASRAFYEQYF
TGTGCCAGCCGGGCCTTCTACGAGCAGTACTTC
>15|many|TRBJ2-7|.|TRBV7-9
CASSWGADNSYEQYF
TGTGCCAGCAGCTGGGGGGCGGATAACTCCTACGAGCAGTACTTC
>13|many|TRBJ2-2|.|TRBV6-2/TRBV6-3
CASSYSRAGELFF
TGTGCCAGCAGTTACTCGCGGGCCGGGGAGCTGTTTTTT
>16|many|TRBJ2-3|.|TRBV5-1
CASSSGGLANTDTQYF
TGCGCCAGCAGCTCGGGCGGGCTAGCCAACACAGATACGCAGTATTTT
>16|many|TRBJ1-6|.|TRBV15
CATSREKWTENSPLHF
TGTGCCACCAGCAGAGAAAAATGGACGGAGAATTCACCCCTCCACTTT
>14|many|TRBJ1-1|.|TRBV5-1
CASSLDGGGTEAFF
TGCGCCAGCAGCTTGGACGGGGGTGGGACTGAAGCTTTCTTT
>13|many|TRBJ2-7|.|TRBV20-1
CSAREAASYEQYF
TGCAGTGCTAGAGAGGCAGCCTCCTACGAGCAGTACTTC
>15|many|TRBJ2-7|TRBD1|TRBV20-1
CSVRTPRQGPYEQYF
TGCAGTGTACGGACCCCGCGACAGGGGCCCTACGAGCAGTACTTC
>13|many|TRBJ2-5|.|TRBV6-1
CASTRGWGETQYF
TGTGCCAGCACCCGGGGATGGGGAGAGACCCAGTACTTC
>13|many|TRBJ2-5|.|TRBV10-2
CASSGGLRETQYF
TGCGCCAGCAGTGGCGGGCTAAGAGAGACCCAGTACTTC
>14|many|TRBJ2-1|TRBD1|TRBV4-1
CASSRQGLASEQFF
TGCGCCAGCAGCAGACAGGGGCTGGCCAGTGAGCAGTTCTTC
>17|many|TRBJ2-3|TRBD1|TRBV4-3
CASSQDQGQGVTDTQYF
TGCGCCAGCAGCCAAGACCAGGGACAGGGGGTCACAGATACGCAGTATTTT
>16|.|TRBJ1-2|TRBD1|TRBV7-2
CVSSFVGSGTVYGYTF
TGTGTCAGCAGCTTCGTCGGTTCAGGGACAGTCTATGGCTACACCTTC
>15|.|TRBJ2-5|.|TRBV10-2
CASSESEGTKETQYF
TGCGCCAGCAGTGAGTCTGAAGGGACGAAAGAGACCCAGTACTTC
>16|many|TRBJ2-5|TRBD1|TRBV5-1
CASSLGTRDSEETQYF
TGCGCCAGCAGCTTAGGGACCCGGGACAGCGAAGAGACCCAGTACTTC